Below, 8 T cell receptor beta chains from the same sample are listed, as sequenced in a study of blood T cell repertoires in COVID-19. Clones were sequenced by immunoSEQ multiplex PCR, and TCRdb holds only the in-frame ones, with some missing. This repertoire shows around 200,000 clones, approximately 87% found once; its top ten account for over 3%. The sequenced material came from PBMCs or T cells enriched from blood (not recorded which). The receptors originated from a woman aged 45-65 years in a cohort exposed to, infected with or recovered from COVID-19 (not recorded which).

This clone was observed once. The chain joins TRBV7-2 to TRBJ1-3; D is undetermined. Trimming left V 3 bases short and J 0 bases short, with 6 bases between. Germline V gene lookup returns CDR1 SGHTA and CDR2 FQGNSA. This CDR3 comprises 14 residues. CDR3 coding DNA: TGTGCCAGCAGCTTCTCCTACTCTGGAAACACCATATATTTT. Translating it yields CASSFSYSGNTIYF.

This clone was picked up one time. This chain uses TRBV2 with TRBJ2-5; 9 bases line up with TRBD2. This CDR3 region has 16 residues. Unmatched junction bases numbered 7, after V lost 3 bases and J lost 2 bases. Germline CDR1 is SNHLY and CDR2 is FYNNEI. The CDR3: CASSDVKGLAQETQYF. CDR3 sequence (DNA): TGTGCCAGCAGTGACGTCAAGGGACTAGCTCAAGAGACCCAGTACTTC.

The genes are TRBV6-5 and TRBJ1-2, with D maybe TRBD1 (6 bases). V lost 6 bases, J lost 5 bases, and 13 bases lay in between. This CDR3 has 13 residues. The germline gives CDR1 MNHEY, CDR2 SVGAGI. CDR3 residues: CASSVQGSYGYTF. Here the CDR3 DNA reads TGTGCCAGCAGCGTACAGGGATCATATGGCTACACCTTC.

This clone appeared a single time. V is TRBV7-2 and J is TRBJ1-1; D gene ambiguous. CDR3 length: 19 residues. CDR1 and CDR2 (germline): SGHTA, FQGNSA. The germline V and J ends were trimmed by 1 base and 1 base, with 22 bases remaining between them. CDR3 sequence (DNA): TGTGCCAGCAGCTTAGGGTTCCGGCCAGGTGGGAGCCGGAACACTGAAGCTTTCTTT. Residues: CASSLGFRPGGSRNTEAFF.

This chain connects TRBV30 to TRBJ1-3; a weak D match, TRBD1 (6 bases). CDR1 and CDR2 from the germline V gene are GTSNPN and SVGIG (reference sequence). CDR3 length equals 15 residues. The ends were cut back, 4 bases at V and 4 bases at J, with 17 bases in the middle. For the CDR3, the DNA is TGTGCCTGGATTCGGAACCAGGGGAGAGGAAACACCATATATTTT. Amino acid sequence: CAWIRNQGRGNTIYF.

V gene TRBV5-1 combines with J gene TRBJ1-4; D unresolved. From germline, CDR1 is SGHRS and CDR2 YFSETQ. Trimming left V 4 bases short and J 6 bases short, with 10 bases between. There are 13 residues in the CDR3. Written as DNA, the CDR3 is TGCGCCAGCAGCGGAGGGCAAGATGAAAAACTGTTTTTT. Translated, it gives CASSGGQDEKLFF. Looking up the rest from reference TRBV5-1 and TRBJ1-4 gives the full variable domain: KAGVTQTPRYLIKTRGQQVTLSCSPISGHRSVSWYQQTPGQGLQFLFEYFSETQRNKGNFPGRFSGRQFSNSRSEMNVSTLELGDSALYLCASSGGQDEKLFFGSGTQLSVL.

This clone was picked up one time. This chain joins TRBV7-2 and TRBJ2-7; a possible D gene is TRBD1 (6 bases). The V end lost 5 bases, the J end lost 1 base, and 15 bases lay between the germline ends. Looked up from germline, CDR1 is SGHTA and CDR2 is FQGNSA. This CDR3 is built from 15 residues. The CDR3 nucleotides are TGTGCCAGCAGCCCCTATCGGGACATATCCTACGAGCAGTACTTC. Translation gives CASSPYRDISYEQYF.

DNA of the CDR3: TGTGCCAGCAGCATGACCGGGACAGGACGCACAGATACGCAGTATTTT. This codes for CASSMTGTGRTDTQYF. V is TRBV7-3 and J is TRBJ2-3, with 8 bases identical to TRBD1. Losses at the gene ends were 5 bases for V and 1 base for J; bases not matched to a gene: 8. CDR1 is SGHTA and CDR2 is FQGTGA in the germline V gene. This CDR3 spans 16 amino acids. Drawing the rest from reference TRBV7-3 and TRBJ2-3, the complete variable domain is GAGVSQTPSNKVTEKGKYVELRCDPISGHTALYWYRQSLGQGPEFLIYFQGTGAADDSGLPNDRFFAVRPEGSVSTLKIQRTERGDSAVYLCASSMTGTGRTDTQYFGPGTRLTVL.